This T cell receptor (beta chain) was found in a study of blood T cell repertoires in COVID-19. On the study more broadly: Collection of acute and convalescent COVID-19 samples took place in the United States, Italy and Spain. The cDNA or gDNA used as material had been derived from T cells, B-cell-depleted T cells, or PBMCs.

The CDR3 loop spans 16 amino acids. Germline V gene data show CDR1 as SGHTA and CDR2 as FQGNSA. Trimming pared 1 base from V and 2 bases from J, leaving 14 bases between. Per the study methods: Using reference gene primer amplification, nucleated cell counts were estimated. TCRdb's table, derived via immunoSEQ multiplex PCR, lists solely in-frame clones and lacks some. V, J and clone size reflect that table, while D and trimming were determined from the DNA. The table has 150,000 to 200,000 clones, roughly 85% seen once. The chain is built from TRBV7-2 and TRBJ1-2; D call uncertain. Sequenced: peripheral blood. This receptor was obtained from a man between 50 and 59 years old with active or convalescent COVID-19. For the CDR3, the DNA is TGTGCCAGCAGCTTAGGCCCTAGTCCCCACAACTATGGCTACACCTTC. Translation: CASSLGPSPHNYGYTF.